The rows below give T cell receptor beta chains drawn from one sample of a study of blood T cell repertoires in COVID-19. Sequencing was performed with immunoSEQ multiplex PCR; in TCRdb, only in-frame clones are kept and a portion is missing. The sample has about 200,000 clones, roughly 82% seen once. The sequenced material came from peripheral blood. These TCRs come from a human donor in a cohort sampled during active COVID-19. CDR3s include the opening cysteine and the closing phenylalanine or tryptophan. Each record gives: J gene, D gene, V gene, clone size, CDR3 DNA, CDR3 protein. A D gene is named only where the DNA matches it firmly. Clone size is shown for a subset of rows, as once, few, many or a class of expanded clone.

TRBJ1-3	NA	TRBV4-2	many	TGTGCCAGCAGCCAAAAACTTGACAGCTCTGGAAACACCATATATTTT	CASSQKLDSSGNTIYF
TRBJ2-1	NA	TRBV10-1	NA	TGCGCCAGCAGTGAGTCGGCTTCCTACAATGAGCAGTTCTTC	CASSESASYNEQFF
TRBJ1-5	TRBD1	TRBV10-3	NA	TGTGCCATCAGTGAGACAGGGGGCGCAAAGCCCCAGCATTTT	CAISETGGAKPQHF
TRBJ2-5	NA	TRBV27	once	TGTGCCAGCAGTTTATCGAGACAAGAGACCCAGTACTTC	CASSLSRQETQYF
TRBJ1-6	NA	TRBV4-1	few	TGCGCCAGCAGCCGCCGAGACCTGGAGCTCAGCTCCTATAATTCACCCCTCCACTTT	CASSRRDLELSSYNSPLHF
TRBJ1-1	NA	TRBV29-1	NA	TGCAGCGTTGGGGGGGTGTACACTGAAGCTTTCTTT	CSVGGVYTEAFF
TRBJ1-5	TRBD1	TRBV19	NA	TGTGCCAGTATTCTCAGGGGGGCGGATCAGCCCCAGCATTTT	CASILRGADQPQHF
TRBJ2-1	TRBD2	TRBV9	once	TGTGCCAGCAGCGTAGCGGGAGGGTCTGGGAATGAGCAGTTCTTC	CASSVAGGSGNEQFF
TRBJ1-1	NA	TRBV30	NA	TGTGCCTGGAGTAGAAACTTAAACACTGAAGCTTTCTTT	CAWSRNLNTEAFF
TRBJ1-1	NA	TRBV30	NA	TGTGCCTGGAGTGTACAAACGAATACTGAAGCTTTCTTT	CAWSVQTNTEAFF
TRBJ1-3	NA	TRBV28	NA	TGTGCCAGCAGTCTCCCCCCGCTAGGCAACACCATATATTTT	CASSLPPLGNTIYF
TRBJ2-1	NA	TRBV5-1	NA	TGCGCCAGCAGCTTGGTTAAGAGCTCCTACAATGAGCAGTTCTTC	CASSLVKSSYNEQFF
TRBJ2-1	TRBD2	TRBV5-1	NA	TGCGCCAGCGCCCGAAGCGGGAGGAACTACAATGAGCAGTTCTTC	CASARSGRNYNEQFF
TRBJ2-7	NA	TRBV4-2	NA	TGTGCCAGCAGCCAAGATTTGAAGCGGACCTACGAGCAGTACTTC	CASSQDLKRTYEQYF
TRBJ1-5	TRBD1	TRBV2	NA	TGTGCCAGCAGTGACCCAGGGGGCTTGAGGCAGCCCCAGCATTTT	CASSDPGGLRQPQHF